This T cell receptor (beta chain) was profiled in a study of cytomegalovirus exposure and HLA in healthy donors. General observations from the study: Researchers catalogued about 150 TCR beta chains as cytomegalovirus-associated.

Looked up from germline, CDR1 is SEHNR and CDR2 is FQNEAQ (reference sequence). CDR3 length: 15 residues. Of note for this clone: Its antigen remains unidentified.

PCR involved 60 Vbeta and 13 Jbeta primers. Generated by immunoSEQ multiplex PCR, the TCRdb table keeps only in-frame clones and is missing some. The table lists about 270,000 clones, roughly 70% of them singletons. This chain joins TRBV7-9 and TRBJ2-5; TRBD1 matches at 7 bases. The DNA end is more similar to TRBJ2-7, so the J call may be wrong. Sequences were obtained from PBMCs. The origin of this receptor is a female donor in good health and CMV-seronegative. This CDR3 is CASSGRTGSSYEQYF. In nucleotides, the CDR3 is TGTGCCAGCAGCGGAAGGACAGGTAGCTCCTACGAGCAGTACTTC.